Presented here are 25 T cell receptor beta chains from one specimen sequenced in a study of T cells in Graves' hyperthyroidism and ophthalmopathy. Researchers took RNA transcripts and amplified the TCR beta CDR3 regions from them. With the HTBI primer set, the TCR CDR3 went through a first round of RT-PCR. TCRdb re-derived calls from the multiplex PCR reads in MiXCR, one entry per CDR3 protein. The repertoire includes around 600,000 distinct CDR3 sequences, about 14% of them detected once, and around 12% sits in the top ten. Sequencing was done on a sample of blood. The receptors originated from a woman in her 50s with Graves' ophthalmopathy.

This clonotype came up many times. The chain joins TRBV27 to TRBJ1-2, with TRBD1 as a possible D gene (5 bases). Trimming stripped 2 bases from V and 3 bases from J, with 7 bases between. Germline CDR1 is MNHEY and CDR2 is SMNVEV (reference sequence). The length of the CDR3 is 13 residues. CDR3 bases: TGTGCCAGCAGTTTAGGGGCAGACTATGGCTACACCTTC. This codes for CASSLGADYGYTF.

This clonotype was detected many times. This rearrangement joins TRBV7-2 to TRBJ2-7; 9 bases align to TRBD1. The CDR3 contains 16 residues. From germline, CDR1 is SGHTA and CDR2 FQGNSA. V was pared by 2 bases and J by 1 base, with 6 bases of the junction left unmatched. DNA for the CDR3: TGTGCCAGCAGCTTACTCCACAGGGGGCCTTCCTACGAGCAGTACTTC. Encoded protein: CASSLLHRGPSYEQYF.

This clonotype showed up just a few times. The chain has TRBV11-3 and TRBJ2-1; D possibly corresponds to TRBD2 (7 bases). Per the germline V gene, CDR1 is SGHNT and CDR2 is YENEEA. This CDR3 has 16 amino acids. Trimming cost V 2 bases and J 5 bases, with 16 bases left between them. CDR3 in DNA: TGTGCCAGCAGCTTATTTATAGGGGGGGACCACAATGAGCAGTTCTTC. Its translation: CASSLFIGGDHNEQFF.

In this sample, this clonotype turned up a few times. The chain recombines TRBV7-9 with TRBJ1-6, with D maybe TRBD1 (6 bases). The CDR3 contains 16 residues. V gave up 5 bases and J gave up 7 bases, with 18 bases separating them. The V gene's germline CDR1 is SEHNR and CDR2 FQNEAQ (reference sequence). CDR3 in amino acids: CASSLGTPIPNSPLHF. The CDR3 DNA reads as TGTGCCAGCAGCCTAGGGACACCGATACCGAATTCACCCCTCCACTTT.

To note about this clonotype: A single base separates this from a much larger clone, so it may be a read error. This rearrangement joins TRBV9 to TRBJ2-5; D is perhaps TRBD1 or TRBD2 (6 bases each). This CDR3 contains 15 residues. Germline CDR1 reads SGDLS; CDR2 reads YYNGEE. CDR3 residues: CASSVVSGAQGTQYF. DNA for the CDR3: TGTGCCAGCAGCGTAGTATCGGGGGCCCAAGGGACCCAGTACTTC.

Regarding this clonotype: One junction end disagrees with the germline gene, perhaps due to a read error. The chain joins TRBV9 to TRBJ2-5; TRBD1 or TRBD2 may be the D gene (5 bases each). Looked up from germline, CDR1 is SGDLS and CDR2 is YYNGEE. This CDR3 contains 13 residues. Here the CDR3 DNA reads TGTGCCAGCAGCACGGGACCCCAAGGGACCCAGTACTTC. Translating it yields CASSTGPQGTQYF.

This clonotype was seen many times. The chain couples TRBV30 to TRBJ2-3; D possibly corresponds to TRBD2 (5 bases). This CDR3 has 14 amino acids. Germline CDR1 and CDR2: GTSNPN and SVGIG (reference sequence). Between the trimmed V and J ends, which lost 0 bases and 6 bases, there was a span of 13 bases. The DNA for the CDR3 is TGTGCCTGGAGTGTTCGGGGAGAAGGGGATACGCAGTATTTT. Residues: CAWSVRGEGDTQYF.

This clonotype has only a few counts. The chain recombines TRBV27 with TRBJ2-7; 7 bases agree with TRBD2. The CDR3 runs 13 residues. J lost 0 bases, V lost 7 bases, and 3 bases had no gene match. Germline V lookup: CDR1 MNHEY, CDR2 SMNVEV (reference sequence). DNA of the CDR3: TGTGCCAGCATGAGCGGGACCTCCTACGAGCAGTACTTC. Amino acids: CASMSGTSYEQYF.

Only a few counts were recorded for this clonotype. The chain couples TRBV11-2 to TRBJ2-7, with 8 bases aligning to TRBD2. The germline V gene has CDR1 SGHAT and CDR2 FQNNGV. The CDR3 has 15 amino acids. Germline trimming cut 4 bases from V and 3 bases from J; bases unmatched to any gene: 8. As DNA, the CDR3 is TGTGCCAGCAGCTCGGGGACTAGGAGGGGCTACGAGCAGTACTTC. This codes for CASSSGTRRGYEQYF.

This clonotype was observed many times. The chain employs TRBV30 and TRBJ1-1; D unresolved. Germline CDR1 GTSNPN, CDR2 SVGIG (reference sequence). V lost 2 bases and J 7 bases, leaving 8 bases between the germline ends. This CDR3 spans 11 amino acids. The CDR3 DNA is TGTGCCTGGAGTCTGGCGGTTGAAGCTTTCTTT. Translating it yields CAWSLAVEAFF.

A remark on this clonotype: Sequence at one end of the junction differs from germline and may be a read error. V usage is TRBV2 and J usage is TRBJ2-3; 7 bases line up with TRBD1. The length of the CDR3 is 16 residues. Germline V CDR1 and CDR2: SNHLY, FYNNEI. Written as DNA, the CDR3 is TGTGCCATCAGTGAGTCCAACGGGACAGATCCAGATACGCAGTATTTT. Its translation is CAISESNGTDPDTQYF.

This clonotype turned up a few times. This chain joins TRBV27 and TRBJ2-7; 11 bases line up with TRBD2. Germline V CDR1 and CDR2: MNHEY, SMNVEV (reference sequence). Germline trimming cut 3 bases from V and 4 bases from J; bases unmatched to any gene: 8. The CDR3 length is 16 residues. In nucleotides, the CDR3 is TGTGCCAGCAGTTTTGCGAGTAGCGGGAGGGGGTACGAGCAGTACTTC. It yields the protein CASSFASSGRGYEQYF.

This clonotype has at least ten counts. V gene TRBV20-1 combines with J gene TRBJ2-3; 11 bases agree with TRBD2. V gave up 1 base and J gave up 2 bases; unmatched junction bases: 2. Germline CDR1 is DFQATT and CDR2 is SNEGSKA (reference sequence). This CDR3 has 15 amino acids. CDR3 DNA sequence: TGCAGTGCTAGAGGACTAGCGGGGAACACAGATACGCAGTATTTT. Residues: CSARGLAGNTDTQYF.

The table lists this clonotype with many counts. The V and J genes are TRBV9 and TRBJ2-7; 13 nucleotides agree with TRBD2. CDR1 and CDR2 (germline): SGDLS, YYNGEE. J was trimmed by 1 base and V by 3 bases; bases with no gene match: 7. CDR3 length: 17 residues. The CDR3 bases are TGTGCCAGCAGCGACATCGGGACTAGCGGGAAGTCCTACGAGCAGTACTTC. Amino acid sequence: CASSDIGTSGKSYEQYF.

This clonotype was detected many times. The chain uses TRBV29-1 and TRBJ2-3; a weak D match, TRBD2 (5 bases). Trimming pared 6 bases from V and 6 bases from J, leaving 22 bases between. The CDR3 spans 15 residues. CDR1 and CDR2 (germline): SQVTM, ANQGSEA. The CDR3 DNA sequence: TGCAGCGTCACGCCCGGGAACAGTGCTGGGGATACGCAGTATTTT. Amino acids: CSVTPGNSAGDTQYF.

This clonotype was detected many times. The chain combines TRBV7-9 with TRBJ2-1, with D hard to call. This CDR3 is built from 16 residues. In germline, CDR1 is SEHNR, CDR2 FQNEAQ (reference sequence). V was trimmed by 1 base and J by 7 bases, leaving 17 bases between them. CDR3 sequence (DNA): TGTGCCAGCAGCTTAGAAGGAAATCCCCGTGGGAATGAGCAGTTCTTC. Residues: CASSLEGNPRGNEQFF.

V gene TRBV5-1 combines with J gene TRBJ1-2; D gene unclear. The CDR3 contains 14 residues. Trimming cost V 4 bases and J 5 bases, with 15 bases left between them. The V gene's germline CDR1 is SGHRS and CDR2 YFSETQ. The CDR3 is CASSPDGTVYGYTF. CDR3 sequence (DNA): TGCGCCAGCAGCCCAGACGGAACAGTATATGGCTACACCTTC.

This clonotype appeared many times. The chain couples TRBV20-1 to TRBJ2-7; D is uncertain. The germline V and J ends were trimmed by 4 bases and 4 bases, with 14 bases remaining between them. The CDR3 is 13 amino acids. Germline V lookup: CDR1 DFQATT, CDR2 SNEGSKA (reference sequence). The CDR3 is CSAIGRSRYEQYF. The CDR3 coding sequence is TGCAGTGCTATCGGGCGGAGTAGATACGAGCAGTACTTC.

This clonotype appeared a few times. This chain joins TRBV12-3 or TRBV12-4 and TRBJ2-6, with unresolved D. V was trimmed by 1 base and J by 0 bases, leaving 10 bases between them. This CDR3 has 17 amino acids. CDR3 DNA: TGTGCCAGCAGTTTAGGTTCGCGGAGCTCTGGGGCCAACGTCCTGACTTTC. Protein sequence: CASSLGSRSSGANVLTF.

This clonotype appeared a few times. The chain uses TRBV20-1 and TRBJ2-7, with D maybe TRBD2 (5 bases). Germline CDR1 DFQATT, CDR2 SNEGSKA (reference sequence). The ends were cut back, 6 bases at V and 2 bases at J, with 20 bases in the middle. This CDR3 comprises 15 residues. The CDR3 coding sequence is TGCAGTGCGTTCATGTCGAGCGGTCTTCCCTACGAGCAGTACTTC. Translating gives CSAFMSSGLPYEQYF.

This clonotype appeared many times. V is TRBV13 and J is TRBJ2-1; tentatively, D is TRBD2 (6 bases). Trimming cost V 2 bases and J 1 base, with 15 bases left between them. Germline V CDR1 and CDR2: PRHDT, FYEKMQ (reference sequence). CDR3 size: 17 residues. Written as DNA, the CDR3 is TGTGCCAGCAGCTTACGTGTGGGAGGCGTTTCCTACAATGAGCAGTTCTTC. This gives the protein CASSLRVGGVSYNEQFF.

This chain connects TRBV24-1 to TRBJ2-1, with 7 bases that match TRBD2. CDR1 is KGHDR, CDR2 SFDVKD, per germline. CDR3 length equals 16 residues. Trimming cost V 1 base and J 4 bases; bases outside gene matches: 6. The CDR3 is CATSDFGRGEYNEQFF. CDR3 DNA sequence: TGTGCCACCAGTGATTTTGGGAGGGGCGAGTACAATGAGCAGTTCTTC.

The J gene is TRBJ2-7, the V gene TRBV6-2 or TRBV6-3; 9 bases are a match to TRBD2. With V trimmed by 3 bases and J by 3 bases, 18 bases remained unmatched. Germline CDR1 and CDR2: MNHEY and SVGEGT. This CDR3 spans 19 amino acids. This CDR3 is CASSYDPNPLREGFYEQYF. DNA for the CDR3: TGTGCCAGCAGTTATGACCCAAATCCATTGCGGGAGGGCTTCTACGAGCAGTACTTC.

This clonotype was observed a few times. This chain uses TRBV12-3 or TRBV12-4 with TRBJ1-4, with D unresolved. Trimming took 6 bases from V and 0 from J, leaving 8 bases between them. The CDR3 has 14 residues. CDR3 DNA: TGTGCCAGCAGACACTTTGCAACTAATGAAAAACTGTTTTTT. Its protein product is CASRHFATNEKLFF.

This clonotype was found a few times. The chain combines TRBV18 with TRBJ2-7, with D uncertain. The germline gives CDR1 KGHSH, CDR2 LQKENI. Trimming stripped 6 bases from V and 5 bases from J, with 11 bases between. This CDR3 contains 12 residues. CDR3 coding DNA: TGTGCCAGCTCGTCACAGACTCACGAGCAGTACTTC. Its protein product is CASSSQTHEQYF.